This T cell receptor beta chain was obtained from a study of post-analysis software for immune sequencing data. Study-wide context: Relapsing-remitting, secondary progressive and progressive-relapsing multiple sclerosis were all included among the disease courses.

This clonotype was observed many times. The antigen is not known. Germline V gives CDR1 ENHRY, CDR2 SYGVKD. This CDR3 comprises 13 residues. Trimming took off 7 bases at V and 8 bases at J, with 12 bases between the two ends. The study's findings and limits: Clustering by F measure revealed strong co-clustering among samples prepared together in one batch. Significantly decreased normalized Chao1 diversity was recorded for multiple sclerosis patients relative to controls. Comparison of patients with controls showed about 5 TRBV segments more frequent in patients, TRBV5-6, TRBV5-1 and TRBV20-1 among them.

Incorporated into the TCR beta cDNA libraries were unique molecular identifiers, which served to reduce PCR and sequencing biases. TCRdb reprocessed the PCR reads via MiXCR and lists one record per CDR3 protein. The repertoire holds a few hundred thousand distinct CDR3 sequences, with 36% as singletons. The chain has TRBV10-3 and TRBJ1-6; D gene ambiguous. What was sequenced was blood. This clonotype originated in a girl aged 10-17 years with multiple sclerosis. In nucleotides, the CDR3 is TGTGCCATCACGCGTCAGGTCGATTCACCCCTCCACTTT. Amino acid sequence: CAITRQVDSPLHF.